This T cell receptor beta chain is drawn from a study of T cell changes during pregnancy in multiple sclerosis. Sequenced by immunoSEQ multiplex PCR; TCRdb stores in-frame clones only, minus some. The sample lists more than 75,000 clones; around 93% were seen once. Germline CDR1 reads SEHNR; CDR2 reads FQNEAQ (reference sequence). Trimming took off 7 bases at V and 2 bases at J, with 16 bases between the two ends. The CDR3 is 15 residues long. The chain uses TRBV7-9 and TRBJ2-3; TRBD1 might be the D (5 bases). The TCR sequence derives from a female donor with multiple sclerosis, enrolled in a pregnancy study. The source was peripheral blood, collected in the first trimester of pregnancy. The chain's CDR3 is CASKKRTPTTDTQYF. The DNA for the CDR3 is TGTGCCAGCAAGAAGAGGACACCCACCACAGATACGCAGTATTTT.